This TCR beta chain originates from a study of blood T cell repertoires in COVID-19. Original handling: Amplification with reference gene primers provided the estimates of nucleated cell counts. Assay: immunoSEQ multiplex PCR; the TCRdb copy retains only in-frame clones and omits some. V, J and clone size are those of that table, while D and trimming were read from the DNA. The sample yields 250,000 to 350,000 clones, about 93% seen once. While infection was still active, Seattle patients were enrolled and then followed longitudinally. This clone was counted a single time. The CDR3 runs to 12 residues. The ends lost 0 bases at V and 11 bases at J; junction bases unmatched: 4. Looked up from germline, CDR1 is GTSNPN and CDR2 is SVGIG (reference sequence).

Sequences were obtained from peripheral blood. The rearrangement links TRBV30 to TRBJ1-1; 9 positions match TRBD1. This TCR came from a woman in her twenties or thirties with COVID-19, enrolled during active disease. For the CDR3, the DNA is TGTGCCTGGAGTGTACAGGGGGCCGGGGCTTTCTTT. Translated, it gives CAWSVQGAGAFF.